The rows below give T cell receptor beta chains drawn from one sample of a study of T-cell reconstitution after alpha-beta-depleted transplantation in children. One entry per CDR3 protein, called by TCRdb with MiXCR from the PCR reads. The sample lists about 300,000 distinct CDR3 sequences; about a tenth were seen once. The sequences come from PBMCs, collected before TCRalphabeta/CD19-depleted stem cell transplant. The receptors come from a boy less than two years old with acute myeloid leukemia, due to receive a stem cell transplant. Both conserved end residues are part of each CDR3. A D gene is named only where the DNA matches it firmly. Size is omitted from some rows. Given values are once, few, many or a class for expanded clones.

j_gene | v_gene | d_gene | abundance | CDR3aa | CDR3nt
TRBJ2-7 | TRBV20-1 | TRBD2 | many | CSALRLAGGHEQYF | TGCAGTGCGCTCCGACTAGCGGGAGGCCACGAGCAGTACTTC
TRBJ2-3 | TRBV5-1 | TRBD2 | many | CASSPGLAGVADTQYF | TGCGCCAGCAGCCCCGGACTAGCGGGGGTCGCAGATACGCAGTATTTT
TRBJ2-5 | TRBV7-2 | . | few | CASSLFPTKETQYF | TGTGCCAGCAGCTTATTTCCGACGAAGGAGACCCAGTACTTC
TRBJ1-1 | TRBV29-1 | . | many | CSVEARNTEAFF | TGCAGCGTTGAAGCGCGGAACACTGAAGCTTTCTTT
TRBJ1-3 | TRBV2 | . | many | CASSLAGHGIGNTIYF | TGTGCCAGCAGCCTCGCAGGGCATGGTATTGGGAACACCATATATTTT
TRBJ2-3 | TRBV2 | . | many | CASSTRWRTQYF | TGTGCCAGCAGTACCCGGTGGAGGACGCAGTATTTT
TRBJ2-7 | TRBV20-1 | . | many | CSAEQRSSYEQYF | TGCAGTGCCGAACAGCGGAGCTCCTACGAGCAGTACTTC
TRBJ2-5 | TRBV7-2 | TRBD1 | many | CASSLGTGNWETQYF | TGTGCCAGCAGCCTCGGGACAGGGAATTGGGAGACCCAGTACTTC
TRBJ1-2 | TRBV5-1 | TRBD1 | many | CASSITGGNYGYTF | TGCGCCAGCAGCATAACAGGGGGCAACTATGGCTACACCTTC
TRBJ2-1 | TRBV5-6 | . | many | CASSLGRFNEQFF | TGTGCCAGCAGCTTGGGGCGATTTAATGAGCAGTTCTTC
TRBJ2-3 | TRBV5-6 | TRBD2 | many | CASSFRLAGAPWAQYF | TGTGCCAGCAGCTTCCGACTAGCGGGGGCCCCGTGGGCGCAGTATTTT
TRBJ2-1 | TRBV4-2 | TRBD2 | few | CASSQRIAGVNEQFF | TGTGCCAGCAGCCAAAGGATAGCGGGGGTCAATGAGCAGTTCTTC
TRBJ1-5 | TRBV28 | TRBD1 | few | CASSDLGQSNQPQHF | TGTGCCAGCAGTGATCTGGGACAGAGTAATCAGCCCCAGCATTTT
TRBJ2-3 | TRBV20-1 | TRBD2 | many | CSARLAGGTDTQYF | TGCAGTGCTAGACTAGCGGGAGGCACAGATACGCAGTATTTT
TRBJ1-6 | TRBV20-1 | . | many | CSASNAAGASPLHF | TGCAGTGCTAGTAATGCGGCAGGGGCATCACCCCTCCACTTT
TRBJ2-7 | TRBV7-2 | TRBD1 | few | CATRQGPPPSYYEQYF | TGTGCCACCCGACAGGGGCCGCCGCCCTCCTACTACGAGCAGTACTTC
TRBJ2-7 | TRBV12-3/TRBV12-4 | . | many | CASSFRGHYEQYF | TGTGCCAGCAGTTTCCGGGGGCACTACGAGCAGTACTTC
TRBJ2-3 | TRBV7-6 | TRBD2 | many | CASSPTSGGLDTQYF | TGTGCCAGCAGCCCGACTAGCGGGGGCCTCGATACGCAGTATTTT
TRBJ1-3 | TRBV12-3/TRBV12-4 | TRBD1 | . | CASSLAGGISGNTIYF | TGTGCCAGCAGTTTGGCAGGGGGTATCTCTGGAAACACCATATATTTT
TRBJ2-7 | TRBV11-1 | . | many | CASSRAQYEQYF | TGTGCCAGCAGCCGGGCCCAGTACGAGCAGTACTTC
TRBJ2-1 | TRBV29-1 | . | many | CSLLGPFYNEQFF | TGCAGCCTGCTCGGACCGTTTTACAATGAGCAGTTCTTC
TRBJ2-3 | TRBV4-3 | . | many | CASSQDGAPGTQYF | TGCGCCAGCAGCCAAGATGGGGCCCCCGGTACGCAGTATTTT
TRBJ2-1 | TRBV6-1 | . | few | CASSLNLGGDSYNEQFF | TGTGCCAGCAGTCTAAACCTCGGGGGCGACTCCTACAATGAGCAGTTCTTC
TRBJ2-5 | TRBV10-3 | TRBD1 | many | CAISDLQGAKTQYF | TGTGCCATCAGTGACCTACAGGGGGCAAAGACCCAGTACTTC
TRBJ1-3 | TRBV6-5 | . | many | CASSYSGGIGNTIYF | TGTGCCAGCAGTTACTCGGGGGGGATAGGAAACACCATATATTTT
TRBJ1-2 | TRBV6-5 | TRBD1 | many | CASISPGTGNGYTF | TGTGCCAGCATTTCACCCGGGACAGGGAATGGCTACACCTTC
TRBJ2-2 | TRBV7-9 | . | many | CASSLFKGLWTGELFF | TGTGCCAGCAGCTTATTCAAGGGGTTATGGACCGGGGAGCTGTTTTTT
TRBJ2-1 | TRBV7-8 | TRBD1 | few | CASSPYRDRKGNEQFF | TGTGCCAGCAGCCCGTACCGGGACAGGAAGGGGAATGAGCAGTTCTTC
TRBJ2-5 | TRBV6-5 | TRBD2 | many | CASSYYTIRTSGQETQYF | TGTGCCAGCAGTTACTACACCATCAGGACTAGCGGACAAGAGACCCAGTACTTC
TRBJ2-5 | TRBV20-1 | . | many | CSVRVQETQYF | TGCAGTGTACGTGTCCAAGAGACCCAGTACTTC
TRBJ2-5 | TRBV12-3/TRBV12-4 | TRBD2 | . | CAFSLGLAGGTIQETQYF | TGTGCCTTCAGTTTAGGACTAGCGGGGGGCACAATTCAAGAGACCCAGTACTTC
TRBJ2-4 | TRBV10-3 | TRBD1 | many | CAISESRGQGNIQYF | TGTGCCATCAGTGAGTCGAGGGGGCAAGGGAACATTCAGTACTTC
TRBJ1-4 | TRBV12-3/TRBV12-4 | . | many | CASSRNREEKLFF | TGTGCCAGCAGTAGGAACAGGGAGGAAAAACTGTTTTTT
TRBJ2-1 | TRBV7-9 | TRBD2 | many | CASIGTSSYNEQFF | TGTGCCAGCATCGGGACTAGCTCATACAATGAGCAGTTCTTC
TRBJ2-7 | TRBV12-3/TRBV12-4 | TRBD2 | many | CASSLRPLAGVPYEQYF | TGTGCCAGCAGTTTAAGGCCTCTAGCGGGAGTTCCCTACGAGCAGTACTTC
TRBJ2-7 | TRBV5-1 | . | many | CASSFRTSSYEQYF | TGCGCCAGCAGCTTCCGGACTTCCTCCTACGAGCAGTACTTC
TRBJ1-5 | TRBV20-1 | . | few | CSAREGGQPQHF | TGCAGTGCTAGAGAGGGAGGTCAGCCCCAGCATTTT
TRBJ2-3 | TRBV6-4 | . | many | CASSPGGRDTQYF | TGTGCCAGCAGCCCAGGGGGGAGAGATACGCAGTATTTT
TRBJ2-2 | TRBV2 | . | . | CASNPTLRGTGELFF | TGTGCCAGCAACCCTACCCTGCGGGGCACCGGGGAGCTGTTTTTT
TRBJ2-3 | TRBV12-3/TRBV12-4 | . | many | CASSSGRNTDTQYF | TGTGCCAGCAGTTCCGGGCGGAACACAGATACGCAGTATTTT
TRBJ2-5 | TRBV7-9 | TRBD2 | many | CASTGLAAQETQYF | TGTGCCAGCACGGGACTAGCGGCTCAAGAGACCCAGTACTTC
TRBJ1-1 | TRBV18 | . | few | CASYHHSGPNTEAFF | TGTGCCAGCTATCACCACAGTGGACCGAACACTGAAGCTTTCTTT
TRBJ2-5 | TRBV21-1 | . | many | CASSKPNRETQYF | TGTGCCAGCAGCAAACCGAATAGGGAGACCCAGTACTTC
TRBJ2-5 | TRBV6-4 | TRBD1 | many | CASSDSGGTAQETQYF | TGTGCCAGCAGTGACTCTGGTGGGACAGCCCAAGAGACCCAGTACTTC
TRBJ1-6 | TRBV6-2/TRBV6-3 | . | many | CASRRGQIYNSPLHF | TGTGCCAGCAGGAGAGGACAGATTTATAATTCACCCCTCCACTTT
TRBJ2-3 | TRBV7-2 | TRBD2 | many | CASSFITGGWGDTQYF | TGTGCCAGCAGCTTCATAACGGGGGGTTGGGGGGATACGCAGTATTTT
TRBJ2-1 | TRBV7-3 | TRBD2 | many | CASSLTRRGGYNEQFF | TGTGCCAGCAGCTTAACTAGGCGGGGGGGCTACAATGAGCAGTTCTTC
TRBJ2-7 | TRBV5-5 | TRBD2 | few | CASSLIAGGRYEQYF | TGTGCCAGCAGCTTAATAGCGGGAGGGCGATACGAGCAGTACTTC
TRBJ2-5 | TRBV2 | . | many | CAVHPGGPQETQYF | TGTGCCGTACACCCAGGGGGGCCGCAAGAGACCCAGTACTTC
TRBJ2-5 | TRBV5-5 | TRBD1 | many | CASSWGQLQETQYF | TGTGCCAGCAGCTGGGGACAGCTCCAAGAGACCCAGTACTTC